The T cell receptor beta chain described here comes from a study of human T cells and chemical hapten exposure. Study-level information: Across samples, TCR yields varied, mostly owing to small differences in pooled library volumes.

This clonotype was seen repeatedly, ten times or more. Unseparated into fractions, whole blood served as the source from which total RNA was extracted. One entry per CDR3 protein, called by TCRdb with MiXCR from the 5' RACE reads. The sample yields about 140,000 distinct CDR3 sequences, around 4% seen once. From germline, CDR1 is SGHRS and CDR2 YFSETQ. CDR3 length equals 14 residues. V lost 5 bases and J 3 bases, leaving 14 bases between the germline ends. The clonotype comes from a female donor in good health. The gene calls are TRBV5-1 and TRBJ1-2; TRBD1 is a possible D gene (5 bases). For the CDR3, the DNA is TGCGCCAGCAGTCTGGACGCCAGGGACTATGGCTACACCTTC. Translated, it gives CASSLDARDYGYTF.